The present T cell receptor (beta chain) was sequenced within a study of T cell responses to AZD1222 COVID-19 vaccine. Only in-frame clones appear in the TCRdb table, and some are missing; sequencing was by immunoSEQ multiplex PCR. The sample consists of 250,000 to 300,000 clones, almost 95% of them appearing once. The CDR3 has 16 residues. V lost 3 bases and J lost 8, with 22 bases in between. Germline CDR1 is LNHDA and CDR2 is SQIVND (reference sequence). This receptor was identified in an adult who received the AZD1222 COVID-19 vaccine. V gene TRBV19 combines with J gene TRBJ1-2; D remains ambiguous. This specimen consisted of peripheral blood, obtained 28 days after the second AZD1222 dose. The CDR3 spells CASSIGNQLRAYGYTF. The CDR3 nucleotides read TGTGCCAGTAGTATTGGGAACCAACTTCGGGCCTACGGCTACACCTTC. Drawing the rest from reference TRBV19 and TRBJ1-2, the complete variable domain is DGGITQSPKYLFRKEGQNVTLSCEQNLNHDAMYWYRQDPGQGLRLIYYSQIVNDFQKGDIAEGYSVSREKKESFPLTVTSAQKNPTAFYLCASSIGNQLRAYGYTFGSGTRLTVV.